This section outlines one T cell receptor beta chain sequence together with its context. The record originates from a study of Ad26.COV2.S vaccination and SARS-CoV-2 variants. Treatment given: roughly 20 received Ad26.COV2.S at low or high dose, single or two shots; roughly 5 received placebo; per-sample allocation not given. It was on day 63 after the first vaccine or placebo injection that samples were taken. The V segment lost 0 bases and the J segment 5 bases; nucleotides outside the gene matches: 7. Germline loops: CDR1 SGHRS, CDR2 YFSETQ. The CDR3 sequence is 15 residues long. The assay was immunoSEQ multiplex PCR, and TCRdb's table has in-frame clones only and misses some. The sample carries around 250,000 clones, roughly nine tenths recorded once.

The chain combines TRBV5-1 with TRBJ2-5; 7 positions match TRBD1. The material sequenced was peripheral blood, taken in a trial of Ad26.COV2.S vaccine versus placebo. This sequence originates from a person aged 18-65 years who received the Ad26.COV2.S COVID-19 vaccine or a placebo. CDR3 loop: CASSLGDRKMETQYF. DNA for the CDR3: TGCGCCAGCAGCTTGGGGGACAGAAAGATGGAGACCCAGTACTTC.